This TCR beta chain emerged from a study of CD4 T cell repertoires in COVID-19 (dated by TCRdb to the early 2020s). Background on the whole study: To analyze cross-reactivity, CFSE-low cells were expanded with IL-2 for 9 to 10 days and then labeled again and restimulated with spike proteins from other coronaviruses. In COVID-19-recovered individuals, the study described naturally processed CD4+ T cell responses to SARS-CoV-2 spike and nucleoprotein and used TCR Vbeta sequencing to evaluate clonal composition. In a few recovered individuals, the TCR Vbeta repertoire of SARS-CoV-2-reactive T cells was analyzed at the subset level.

This clone is labeled medium-sized (0.01 to 0.1%). Its antigen specificity is not known. The record has no base qualities; no much larger clone is one base away. The sample's time point label is to be understood as: sample from a COVID-19-recovered individual after infection. Cells were CFSE-labeled and stimulated with autologous monocytes plus recombinant SARS-CoV-2 spike or nucleoprotein to obtain antigen-reactive proliferating T cell lines. Donors were patients who had recovered from mild-to-severe COVID-19. Stimulated subset cultures started from an input of fewer than 6.5x10^5 cells per subset. CD4+ total memory, central memory, effector memory and circulating T follicular helper cells were isolated from peripheral blood mononuclear cells. The library was made by the immunoSEQ multiplex PCR assay. In the source study's methods: To quantify how much the repertoires of different subsets overlapped, the Chao-Jaccard similarity index was used along with counts of shared clonotypes. This is the immuneACCESS table as TCRdb keeps it, with only in-frame sequences that have V and J called. A part of the clones is gone; compared with another copy, unresolved V genes explain less than half, and the rest is unexplained. For V, J and clone size, that table is used; D and trimming come from the DNA. In this sample the table shows under 550 clones, about 26% of which occur a single time. 26% of the sample goes to the ten largest clones.

The CDR3 covers 14 residues, taking in both the cysteine and the phenylalanine. Of all the DNA, just the CDR3 is kept, 42 bases in frame from base 1. Trimming costs V 4 bases and J 4 bases, and their ends lie 13 bases apart. For CDR1 and CDR2, the germline V gene lists SGHTA and FQGTGA. The full study reports these points: Between roughly 7 and 26% of SARS-CoV-2 clonotypes were also detected in SARS-CoV and/or HKU1 spike-stimulated secondary cultures, consistent with cross-reactivity. Several of the most expanded SARS-CoV-2-reactive clonotypes were present in two or all three memory subsets, which suggests intraclonal diversification.

The sample here was effector memory CD4+ T cells, cultured in vitro, taken after recovery from COVID-19. Interpreted using the paper, the cell subset or site label stands for: CD4+ T effector memory cells. This chain is built from TRBV7-3 and TRBJ1-1, and TRBD1 may be the D gene, going by 5 matching bases. This TCR derives from a human donor who had COVID-19. The CDR3 loop reads CASSWQGGSTEAFF. The DNA sequence reads TGTGCCAGCAGCTGGCAGGGCGGGTCCACTGAAGCTTTCTTT.